This T cell receptor (beta chain) was profiled in a study of breast tumors, draining lymph nodes, adjacent tissues (dated by TCRdb to about 2016). General notes on the study: TCR beta repertoires were compared across tumor, adjacent nontumor tissue and axillary lymph nodes obtained from breast cancer patients. In human breast cancer, the study set out to assess how tumor, surrounding tissue and draining lymph node repertoires relate to one another and whether T cells might be exchanged between them. Points the paper makes about the study in general: Tumor T-cell repertoires showed less diversity than lymph node repertoires and more diversity than nontumor tissue repertoires, and tumor T-cell repertoires showed preferential V and J gene usage. Rather than being directly demonstrated, the conclusion that tumor T cells originate in lymph nodes was presented as consistent with a hypothesis. A scenario in which most tumor T cells derive from the lymph node and then expand within tumor tissue was judged to be consistent with the data. In luminal-like breast cancer, tumor and nontumor tissue repertoires resembled each other significantly more than in basal-like breast cancer.

This clonotype was recorded once. Its antigen remains undetermined. Per-nucleotide qualities are absent, and no much larger clonotype sits a single base away. One read offers little support. The axillary draining lymph nodes of breast cancer patients were the source of the lymph node samples. There are 13 amino acids in the CDR3, from cysteine to phenylalanine inclusive. CDR3 DNA is the only sequence kept; it has 39 bases, read in frame from the first base. CDR1 WSHSY and CDR2 SAAADI were looked up in the germline V gene. Trimming removed 11 bases from V and 2 bases from J, leaving 15 bases between the germline ends. TCRdb shows the sequencer as Illumina HiSeq 2000. TCR beta chain libraries were generated by multiplex PCR amplification. The amplified TCR beta chain products were analyzed by high-throughput sequencing. The public reads were reprocessed in TCRdb via fastp at Q25 and MiXCR, keeping in-frame beta chains. Rows merge per CDR3 protein into single entries with the most common DNA and genes. The sample table contains 270,000 or so distinct CDR3 sequences; only one count was recorded for over 30% of them. The biggest ten clones account for more than 0.85% of the sample.

Sequenced input: axillary lymph node tissue. This sequence was found in a female donor with breast cancer. Some clones in this sample may be carry-over from other donors' samples. The receptor chain draws on TRBV10-2 and TRBJ1-2, with TRBD1 tentatively as D gene (6 bases match). The DNA sequence is as follows: TGCGCCGCATCCGAGACAGGCAACTATGGCTACACCTTC. It translates as CAASETGNYGYTF.